This section outlines one TCR beta chain sequence together with its context. The target antigen is unknown. Those with alopecia areata gave lesional scalp punch biopsies and peripheral blood. The researchers isolated CD4+ and CD8+ T cells from PBMCs by sorting. The CDR3 has 15 residues. V dropped 5 bases and J dropped 0 bases, with 13 bases sitting between them. CDR1 and CDR2 (germline): PRHDT, FYEKMQ (reference sequence). This sample was included in a study of CD8+ T cells in alopecia areata. cDNA reverse transcribed from extracted RNA served as the sequencing template. TCRdb's copy holds only in-frame clones and misses some; the assay was immunoSEQ multiplex PCR. The data show about 23,000 clones, 50% to 55% seen once. Study-level results: Scalp sequencing captures resident alphabeta T cells of normal skin too.

The genes are TRBV13 and TRBJ1-1; D gene unclear. The sample consisted of NKG2D-high CD8+ T cells sorted from blood. This receptor was taken from a human donor with alopecia areata. The CDR3 is CASSPREVLNTEAFF. The CDR3 nucleotides are TGTGCCAGCAGCCCACGTGAAGTTTTGAACACTGAAGCTTTCTTT.